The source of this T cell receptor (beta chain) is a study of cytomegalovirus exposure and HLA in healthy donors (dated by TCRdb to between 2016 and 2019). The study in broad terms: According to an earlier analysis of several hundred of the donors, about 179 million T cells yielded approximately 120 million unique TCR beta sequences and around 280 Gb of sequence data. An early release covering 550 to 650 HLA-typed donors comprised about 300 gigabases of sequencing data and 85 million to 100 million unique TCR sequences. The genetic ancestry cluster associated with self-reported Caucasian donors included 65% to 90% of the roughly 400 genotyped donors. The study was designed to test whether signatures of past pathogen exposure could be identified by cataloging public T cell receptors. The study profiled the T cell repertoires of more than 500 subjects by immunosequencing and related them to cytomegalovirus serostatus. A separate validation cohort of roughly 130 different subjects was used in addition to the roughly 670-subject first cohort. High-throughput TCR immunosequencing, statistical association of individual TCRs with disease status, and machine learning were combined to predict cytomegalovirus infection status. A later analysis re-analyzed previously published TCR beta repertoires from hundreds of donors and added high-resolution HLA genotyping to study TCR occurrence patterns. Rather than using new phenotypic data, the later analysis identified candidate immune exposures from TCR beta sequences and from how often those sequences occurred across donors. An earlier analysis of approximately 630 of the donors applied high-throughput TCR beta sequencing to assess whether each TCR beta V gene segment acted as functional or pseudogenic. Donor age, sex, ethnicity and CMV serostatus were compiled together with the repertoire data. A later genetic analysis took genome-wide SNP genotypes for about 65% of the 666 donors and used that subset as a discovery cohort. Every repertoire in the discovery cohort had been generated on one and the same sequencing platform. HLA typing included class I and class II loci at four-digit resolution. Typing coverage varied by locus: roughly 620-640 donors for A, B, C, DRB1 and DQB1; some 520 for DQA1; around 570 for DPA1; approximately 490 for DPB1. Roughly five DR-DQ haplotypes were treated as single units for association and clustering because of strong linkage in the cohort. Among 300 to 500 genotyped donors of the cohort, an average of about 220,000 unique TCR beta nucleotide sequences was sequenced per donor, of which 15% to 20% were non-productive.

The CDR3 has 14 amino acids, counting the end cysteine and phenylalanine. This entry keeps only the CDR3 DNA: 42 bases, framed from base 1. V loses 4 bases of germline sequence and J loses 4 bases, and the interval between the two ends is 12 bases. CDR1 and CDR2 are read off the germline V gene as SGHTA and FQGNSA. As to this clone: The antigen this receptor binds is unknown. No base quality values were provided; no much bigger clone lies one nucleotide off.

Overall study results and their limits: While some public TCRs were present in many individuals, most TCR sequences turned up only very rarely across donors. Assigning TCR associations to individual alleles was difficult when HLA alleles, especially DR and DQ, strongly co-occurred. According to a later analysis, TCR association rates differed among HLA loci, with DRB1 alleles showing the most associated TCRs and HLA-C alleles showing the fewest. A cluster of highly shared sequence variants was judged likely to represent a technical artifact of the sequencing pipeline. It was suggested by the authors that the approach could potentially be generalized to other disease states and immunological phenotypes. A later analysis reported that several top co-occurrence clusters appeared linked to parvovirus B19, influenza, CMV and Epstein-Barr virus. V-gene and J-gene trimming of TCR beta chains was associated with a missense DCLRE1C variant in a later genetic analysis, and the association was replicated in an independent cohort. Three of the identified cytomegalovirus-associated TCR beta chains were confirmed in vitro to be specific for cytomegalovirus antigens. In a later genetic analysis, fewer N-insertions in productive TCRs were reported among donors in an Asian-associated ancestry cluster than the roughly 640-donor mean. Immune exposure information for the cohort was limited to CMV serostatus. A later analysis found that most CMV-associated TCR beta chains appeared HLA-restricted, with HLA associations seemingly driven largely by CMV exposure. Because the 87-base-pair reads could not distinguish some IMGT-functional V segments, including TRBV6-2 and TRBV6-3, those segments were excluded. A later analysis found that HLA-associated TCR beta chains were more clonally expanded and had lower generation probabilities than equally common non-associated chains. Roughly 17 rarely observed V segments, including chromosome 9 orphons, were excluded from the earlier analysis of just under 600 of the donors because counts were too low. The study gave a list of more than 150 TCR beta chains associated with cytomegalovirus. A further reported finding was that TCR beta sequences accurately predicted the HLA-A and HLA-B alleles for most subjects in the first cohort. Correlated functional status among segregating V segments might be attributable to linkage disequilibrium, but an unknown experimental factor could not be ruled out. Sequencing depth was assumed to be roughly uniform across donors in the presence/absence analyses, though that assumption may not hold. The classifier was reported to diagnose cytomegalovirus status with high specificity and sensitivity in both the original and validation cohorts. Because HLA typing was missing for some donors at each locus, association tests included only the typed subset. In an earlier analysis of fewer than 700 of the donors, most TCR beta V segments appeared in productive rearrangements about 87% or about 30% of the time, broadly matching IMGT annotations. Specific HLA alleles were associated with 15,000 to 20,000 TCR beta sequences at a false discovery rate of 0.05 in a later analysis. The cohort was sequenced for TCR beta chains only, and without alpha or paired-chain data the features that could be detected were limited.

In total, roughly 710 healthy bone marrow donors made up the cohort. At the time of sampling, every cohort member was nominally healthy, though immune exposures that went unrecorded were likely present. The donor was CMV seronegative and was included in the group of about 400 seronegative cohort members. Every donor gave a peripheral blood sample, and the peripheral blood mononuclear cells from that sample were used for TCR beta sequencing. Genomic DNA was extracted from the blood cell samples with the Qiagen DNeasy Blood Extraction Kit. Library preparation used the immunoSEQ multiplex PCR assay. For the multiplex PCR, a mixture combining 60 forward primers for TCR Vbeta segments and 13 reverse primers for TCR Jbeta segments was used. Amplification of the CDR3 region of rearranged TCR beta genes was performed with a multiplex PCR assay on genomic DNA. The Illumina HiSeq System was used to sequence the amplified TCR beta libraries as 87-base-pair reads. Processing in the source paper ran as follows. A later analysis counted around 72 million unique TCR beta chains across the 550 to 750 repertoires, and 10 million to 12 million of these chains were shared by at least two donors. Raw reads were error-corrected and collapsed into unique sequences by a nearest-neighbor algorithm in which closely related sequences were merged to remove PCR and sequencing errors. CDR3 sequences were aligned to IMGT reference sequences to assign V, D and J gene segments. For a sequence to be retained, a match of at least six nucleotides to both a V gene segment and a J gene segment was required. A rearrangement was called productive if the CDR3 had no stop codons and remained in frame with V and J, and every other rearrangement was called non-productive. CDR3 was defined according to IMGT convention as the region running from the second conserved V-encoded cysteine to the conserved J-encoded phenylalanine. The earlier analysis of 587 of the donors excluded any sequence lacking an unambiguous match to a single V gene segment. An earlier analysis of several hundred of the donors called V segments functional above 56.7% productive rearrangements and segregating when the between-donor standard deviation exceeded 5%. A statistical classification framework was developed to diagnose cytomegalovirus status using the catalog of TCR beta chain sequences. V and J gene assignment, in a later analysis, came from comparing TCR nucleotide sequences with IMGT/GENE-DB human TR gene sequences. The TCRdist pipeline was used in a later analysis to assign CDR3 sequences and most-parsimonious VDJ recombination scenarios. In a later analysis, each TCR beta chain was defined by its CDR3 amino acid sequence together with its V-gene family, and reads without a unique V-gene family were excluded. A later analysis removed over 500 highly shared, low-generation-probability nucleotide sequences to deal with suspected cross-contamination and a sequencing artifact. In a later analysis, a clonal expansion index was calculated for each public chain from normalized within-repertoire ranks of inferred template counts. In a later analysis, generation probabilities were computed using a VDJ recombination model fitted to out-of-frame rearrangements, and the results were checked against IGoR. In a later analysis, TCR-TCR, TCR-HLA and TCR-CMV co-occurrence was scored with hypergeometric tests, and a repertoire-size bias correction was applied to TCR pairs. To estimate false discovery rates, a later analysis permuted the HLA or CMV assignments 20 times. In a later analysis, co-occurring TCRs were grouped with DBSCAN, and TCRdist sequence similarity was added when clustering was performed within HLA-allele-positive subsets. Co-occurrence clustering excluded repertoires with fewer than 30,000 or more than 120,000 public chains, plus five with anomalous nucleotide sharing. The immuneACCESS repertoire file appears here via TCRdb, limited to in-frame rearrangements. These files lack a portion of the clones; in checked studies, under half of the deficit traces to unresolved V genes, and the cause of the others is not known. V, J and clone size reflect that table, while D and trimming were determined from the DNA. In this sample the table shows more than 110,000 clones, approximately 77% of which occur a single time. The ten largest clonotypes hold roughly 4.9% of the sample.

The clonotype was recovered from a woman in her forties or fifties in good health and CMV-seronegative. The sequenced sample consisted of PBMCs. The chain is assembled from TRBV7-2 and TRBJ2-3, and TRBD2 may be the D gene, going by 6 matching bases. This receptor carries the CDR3 CASSSGRSSDTQYF. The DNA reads TGTGCCAGCAGCTCCGGGAGAAGCTCAGATACGCAGTATTTT.